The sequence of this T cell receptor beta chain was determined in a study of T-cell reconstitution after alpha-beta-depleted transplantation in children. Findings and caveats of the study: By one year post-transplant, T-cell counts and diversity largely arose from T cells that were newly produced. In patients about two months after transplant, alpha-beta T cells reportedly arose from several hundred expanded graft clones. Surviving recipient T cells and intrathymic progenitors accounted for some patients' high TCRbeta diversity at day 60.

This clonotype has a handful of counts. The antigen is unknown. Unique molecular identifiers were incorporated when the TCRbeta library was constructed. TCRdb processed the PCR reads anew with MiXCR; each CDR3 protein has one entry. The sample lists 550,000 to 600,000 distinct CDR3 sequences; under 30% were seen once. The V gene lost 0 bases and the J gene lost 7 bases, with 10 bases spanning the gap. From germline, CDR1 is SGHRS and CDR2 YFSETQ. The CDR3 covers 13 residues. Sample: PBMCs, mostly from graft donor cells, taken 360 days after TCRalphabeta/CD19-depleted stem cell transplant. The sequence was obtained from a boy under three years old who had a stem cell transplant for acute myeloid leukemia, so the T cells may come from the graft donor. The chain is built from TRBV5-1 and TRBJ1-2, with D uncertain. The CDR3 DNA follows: TGCGCCAGCAGCTTGGAGCCGCCTAGTGGCTACACCTTC. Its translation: CASSLEPPSGYTF.